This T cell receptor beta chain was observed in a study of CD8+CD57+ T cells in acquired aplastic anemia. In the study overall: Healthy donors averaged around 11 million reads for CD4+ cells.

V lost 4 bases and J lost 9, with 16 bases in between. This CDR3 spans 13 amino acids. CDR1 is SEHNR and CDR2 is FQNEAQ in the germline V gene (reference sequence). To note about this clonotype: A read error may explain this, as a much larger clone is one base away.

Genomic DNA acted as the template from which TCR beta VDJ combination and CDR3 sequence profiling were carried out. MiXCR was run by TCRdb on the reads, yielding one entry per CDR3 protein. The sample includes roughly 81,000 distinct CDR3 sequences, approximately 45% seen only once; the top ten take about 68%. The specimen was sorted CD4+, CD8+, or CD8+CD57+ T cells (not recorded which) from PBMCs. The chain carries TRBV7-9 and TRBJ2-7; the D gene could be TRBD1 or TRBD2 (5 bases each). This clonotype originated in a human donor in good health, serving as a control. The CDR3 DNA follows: TGTGCCAGCAGCTCCCCGGGACGGTACTCGCAGTACTTC. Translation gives CASSSPGRYSQYF. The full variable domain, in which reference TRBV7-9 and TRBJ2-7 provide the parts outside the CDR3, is DTGVSQNPRHKITKRGQNVTFRCDPISEHNRLYWYRQTLGQGPEFLTYFQNEAQLEKSRLLSDRFSAERPKGSFSTLEIQRTEQGDSAMYLCASSSPGRYSQYFGPGTRLTVT.